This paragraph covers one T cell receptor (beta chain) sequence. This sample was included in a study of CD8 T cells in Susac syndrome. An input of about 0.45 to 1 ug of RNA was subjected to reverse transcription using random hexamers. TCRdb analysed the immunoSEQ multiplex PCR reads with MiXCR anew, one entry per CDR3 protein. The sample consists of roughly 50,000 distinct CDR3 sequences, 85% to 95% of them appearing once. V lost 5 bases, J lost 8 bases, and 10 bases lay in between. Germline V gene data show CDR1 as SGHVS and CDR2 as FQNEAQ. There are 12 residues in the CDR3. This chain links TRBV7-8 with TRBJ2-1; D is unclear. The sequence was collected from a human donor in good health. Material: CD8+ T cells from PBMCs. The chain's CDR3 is CASSILVHEQFF. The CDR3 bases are TGTGCCAGCAGCATACTTGTCCATGAGCAGTTCTTC.